This T cell receptor (beta chain) comes out of a study of cytomegalovirus exposure and HLA in healthy donors. 60 Vbeta and 13 Jbeta primers were used in PCR. Some clones are missing from TCRdb's copy, which holds only in-frame ones; the method was immunoSEQ multiplex PCR. The sample holds more than 85,000 clones, 69% seen once. The CDR3 has 13 residues. Germline CDR1 SNHLY, CDR2 FYNNEI. V shed 9 bases, J shed 5 bases, and the junction held 4 bases outside the gene matches. What was sequenced was PBMCs. This TCR was sampled from a woman aged 70-85 years in good health and CMV-seropositive. The chain recombines TRBV2 with TRBJ2-3; 11 bases fit TRBD2. The CDR3 coding sequence is TGTGCCAGTAGCGGGGGGGCCGTAGATACGCAGTATTTT. Amino acids: CASSGGAVDTQYF.